This TCR beta chain was sequenced during a study of patients and donors after allogeneic stem cell transplantation. CDR1 and CDR2 (germline): SGHRS, YFSETQ. V was trimmed by 4 bases and J by 0 bases, leaving 8 bases between them. The CDR3 is 14 amino acids. This clonotype appeared a few times. Each CDR3 protein is one row after TCRdb ran MiXCR on the RT-PCR reads. The data hold 20,000 to 30,000 distinct CDR3 sequences, with roughly 43% observed a single time. V usage is TRBV5-1 and J usage is TRBJ2-1; no clear D. Specimen: blood, either unsorted or a sorted T cell fraction (not recorded which). This receptor was obtained from a human donor who was either an allogeneic HSCT recipient or a stem cell or donor lymphocyte infusion donor (not recorded which). It is not recorded whose cells these are; they may come from a transplant donor. The CDR3 DNA reads TGCGCCAGCAGCCCCCCGAGCTCCTACAATGAGCAGTTCTTC. Its translation is CASSPPSSYNEQFF.